What follows are 13 T cell receptor beta chains derived from one specimen sequenced in a study of CD8+ T cells in alopecia areata. In each case, RNA was isolated and then reverse transcribed into cDNA as the sequencing template. Assay: immunoSEQ multiplex PCR; the TCRdb copy retains only in-frame clones and omits some. The repertoire holds about 140,000 clones, with roughly four fifths as singletons. The treatment: oral pan-JAK inhibitor, 5-10 mg twice daily. Sequences were derived from CD8+ T cells sorted from blood, sampled at week 4, from a patient treated with tofacitinib. The receptors were gathered from a human donor with alopecia areata.

CDR3 sequence (DNA): TGTGCCAGCAGCTTTACAGACTACGAGCAGTACTTC. Translation: CASSFTDYEQYF. This chain connects TRBV5-5 to TRBJ2-7; no firm D call. V lost 2 bases, J lost 3 bases, and 6 bases lay in between. Germline V gene data show CDR1 as SGHKS and CDR2 as YYEKEE (reference sequence). This CDR3 is built from 12 residues.

The chain combines TRBV7-9 with TRBJ2-3; 7 positions match TRBD2. Germline lookup yields CDR1 SEHNR and CDR2 FQNEAQ (reference sequence). V dropped 5 bases and J dropped 4; count of bases not matched to a gene: 3. This CDR3 has 13 residues. CDR3 sequence: CASSPRGADTQYF. The CDR3 nucleotides are TGTGCCAGCAGCCCCCGGGGGGCAGATACGCAGTATTTT.

This clone was recorded once. J is TRBJ2-1 and V is TRBV27; 14 bases line up with TRBD2. CDR1 is MNHEY and CDR2 is SMNVEV in the germline V gene (reference sequence). Unmatched junction bases numbered 10, after V lost 3 bases and J lost 9 bases. CDR3 length: 17 amino acids. This chain's CDR3 is CASSFGTSGGDGGEQFF. In DNA, the CDR3 is TGTGCCAGCAGTTTCGGGACTAGCGGGGGCGATGGGGGTGAGCAGTTCTTC.

The J gene is TRBJ2-1, the V gene TRBV6-1; D not certain. Trimming took off 1 base at V and 7 bases at J, with 5 bases between the two ends. There are 12 residues in the CDR3. Germline CDR1 reads MNHNS; CDR2 reads SASEGT. CDR3 amino acids: CASSEESNEQFF. CDR3 DNA: TGTGCCAGCAGTGAAGAAAGTAATGAGCAGTTCTTC.

On this clone: This CDR3 is also generated by other DNA sequences in the sample. The V gene is TRBV5-1, the J gene TRBJ1-1; 8 bases match TRBD1. Germline CDR1 is SGHRS and CDR2 is YFSETQ. With 0 bases clipped from V and 2 bases from J, the junction kept 3 bases outside the gene matches. This CDR3 spans 15 amino acids. The CDR3 reads CASSLGTGSNTEAFF. Written as DNA, the CDR3 is TGCGCCAGCAGCTTGGGGACAGGGTCCAACACTGAAGCTTTCTTT.

This clone occurred once. The chain has TRBV5-1 and TRBJ2-1; D not resolved. The CDR3 has 12 amino acids. Per germline, CDR1 SGHRS and CDR2 YFSETQ. The V and J ends lost 2 bases and 7 bases respectively, with 7 bases between them. CDR3 nucleotides: TGCGCCAGCAGCTTCTACCCAAATGAGCAGTTCTTC. Its translation: CASSFYPNEQFF. Based on the CDR3 plus reference TRBV5-1 and TRBJ2-1, the full variable domain is KAGVTQTPRYLIKTRGQQVTLSCSPISGHRSVSWYQQTPGQGLQFLFEYFSETQRNKGNFPGRFSGRQFSNSRSEMNVSTLELGDSALYLCASSFYPNEQFFGPGTRLTVL.

This rearrangement joins TRBV6-5 to TRBJ1-1, with 8 bases lining up with TRBD1. Per germline, CDR1 MNHEY and CDR2 SVGAGI. This CDR3 contains 12 residues. V lost 9 bases and J lost 1; bases outside the gene matches: 1. The DNA for the CDR3 is TGTGCCAGTGGGACAGGGAACACTGAAGCTTTCTTT. This codes for CASGTGNTEAFF.

The chain couples TRBV7-9 to TRBJ2-1; 9 nucleotides match TRBD2. After removal of 5 bases from V and 1 base from J, the junction contained 9 bases not matched to a gene. The germline CDR1 and CDR2 sequences are SEHNR and FQNEAQ (reference sequence). This CDR3 is 17 amino acids long. The CDR3 region has the DNA TGTGCCAGCAGCCTGGGAGTAGCGGGGGATTCCTACAATGAGCAGTTCTTC. It translates to CASSLGVAGDSYNEQFF.

The V and J genes are TRBV11-2 and TRBJ2-7; D is unclear. In germline, CDR1 is SGHAT, CDR2 FQNNGV. This CDR3 comprises 14 residues. The germline V and J ends were trimmed by 1 base and 0 bases, with 7 bases remaining between them. CDR3 region: CASSLAPGSYEQYF. CDR3 coding DNA: TGTGCCAGCAGCTTAGCCCCCGGCTCCTACGAGCAGTACTTC.

The chain joins TRBV5-1 to TRBJ2-7; unclear D gene. Trimming cost V 0 bases and J 5 bases, with 15 bases left between them. The CDR3 has 15 amino acids. Looked up from germline, CDR1 is SGHRS and CDR2 is YFSETQ. This chain's CDR3 is CASSLVVSKGDEQYF. The CDR3 nucleotides read TGCGCCAGCAGCTTGGTGGTTAGTAAGGGCGACGAGCAGTACTTC.

The rearrangement uses TRBV4-3 and TRBJ2-7; 13 bases align to TRBD2. This CDR3 is 16 amino acids long. J was trimmed by 6 bases and V by 3 bases; bases with no gene match: 8. Per the germline V gene, CDR1 is LGHNA and CDR2 is YSLEER. The CDR3 spells CASSQELAGGQFEQYF. The CDR3 DNA sequence: TGCGCCAGCAGCCAGGAACTAGCGGGGGGGCAGTTCGAGCAGTACTTC.

This clone has more than one count but fewer than ten. The chain couples TRBV7-8 to TRBJ2-7; D is perhaps TRBD2 (5 bases). The CDR3 spans 15 residues. V was cut by 2 bases and J by 0 bases, with 11 bases left in between. Per germline, CDR1 SGHVS and CDR2 FQNEAQ. The CDR3 spells CASSLSPGSSYEQYF. DNA for the CDR3: TGTGCCAGCAGCTTAAGTCCTGGGAGCTCCTACGAGCAGTACTTC. The whole variable domain, remainder taken from reference TRBV7-8 and TRBJ2-7, is GAGVSQSPRYKVAKRGQDVALRCDPISGHVSLFWYQQALGQGPEFLTYFQNEAQLDKSGLPSDRFFAERPEGSVSTLKIQRTQQEDSAVYLCASSLSPGSSYEQYFGPGTRLTVT.

This chain uses TRBV5-6 with TRBJ1-2; D is ambiguous. Trimming pared 1 base from V and 5 bases from J, leaving 3 bases between. Germline V gene data show CDR1 as SGHDT and CDR2 as YYEEEE. The CDR3 runs 11 residues. In nucleotides, the CDR3 is TGTGCCAGCAGCTTGCAATATGGCTACACCTTC. This sequence encodes CASSLQYGYTF.